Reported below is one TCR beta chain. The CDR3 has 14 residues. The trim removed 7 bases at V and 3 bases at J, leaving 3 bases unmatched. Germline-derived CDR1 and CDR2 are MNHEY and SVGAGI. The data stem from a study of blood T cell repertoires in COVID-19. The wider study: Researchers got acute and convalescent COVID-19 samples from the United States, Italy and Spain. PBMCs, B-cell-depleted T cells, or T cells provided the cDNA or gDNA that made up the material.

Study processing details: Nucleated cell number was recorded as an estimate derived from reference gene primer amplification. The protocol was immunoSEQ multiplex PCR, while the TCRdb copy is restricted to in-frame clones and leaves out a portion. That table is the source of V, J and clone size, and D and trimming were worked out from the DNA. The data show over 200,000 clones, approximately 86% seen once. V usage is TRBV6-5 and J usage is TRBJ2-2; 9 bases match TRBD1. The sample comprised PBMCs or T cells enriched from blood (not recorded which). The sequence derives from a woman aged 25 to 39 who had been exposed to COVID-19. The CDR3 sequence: CASMGTGYTGELFF. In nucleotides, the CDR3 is TGTGCCAGCATGGGGACAGGGTACACCGGGGAGCTGTTTTTT.